Below are 15 T cell receptor beta chains sequenced from a single sample in a study of CD8+ T cells in alopecia areata. Reverse transcribed after extraction, RNA yielded cDNA as the sequencing template. Repertoires were generated with immunoSEQ multiplex PCR, while TCRdb's copy carries only in-frame clones and drops some. The table has about 190,000 clones, around three fifths seen once. Treatment of the sample: oral pan-JAK inhibitor, 5-10 mg twice daily. The starting material was CD4+ T cells sorted from blood, obtained between weeks 47 and 50, from a patient treated with tofacitinib. The receptor set was obtained from a human donor with alopecia areata.

The chain combines TRBV7-6 with TRBJ1-5; no clear D. The germline V gene encodes CDR1 SGHVS and CDR2 FNYEAQ. This CDR3 spans 13 amino acids. V was pared by 5 bases and J by 3 bases, with 8 bases between. Written as DNA, the CDR3 is TGTGCCAGCAGCCCTGACACCAATCAGCCCCAGCATTTT. Its translation is CASSPDTNQPQHF.

This rearrangement joins TRBV25-1 to TRBJ1-2; the D gene is possibly TRBD1 (6 bases). The CDR3 is made up of 13 amino acids. CDR1 is MGHDK, CDR2 SYGVNS, per germline. V lost 2 bases, J lost 8 bases, and 12 bases lay in between. As DNA, the CDR3 is TGTGCCAGCAGTGAAGCATACAGGGTCGGCTACACCTTC. Encoded protein: CASSEAYRVGYTF.

The V call is TRBV27, the J call TRBJ2-3; 11 bases match TRBD2. CDR3 size: 15 residues. Trimming removed 6 bases from V and 2 bases from J; junction bases left unmatched: 4. The V gene's germline CDR1 is MNHEY and CDR2 SMNVEV (reference sequence). Written as DNA, the CDR3 is TGTGCCAGCAGCAAACTAGCGGGGGACACAGATACGCAGTATTTT. Translating it yields CASSKLAGDTDTQYF.

This clone was found once. The chain employs TRBV7-3 and TRBJ2-3; 7 bases match TRBD2. V lost 4 bases and J lost 2; bases outside the gene matches: 6. Germline V gene lookup returns CDR1 SGHTA and CDR2 FQGTGA. The CDR3 is made up of 15 amino acids. The CDR3 sequence: CASSSKAGITDTQYF. CDR3 coding DNA: TGTGCCAGCAGCTCCAAAGCGGGGATCACAGATACGCAGTATTTT. The variable domain in full, with the rest retrieved from reference TRBV7-3 and TRBJ2-3, is GAGVSQTPSNKVTEKGKYVELRCDPISGHTALYWYRQSLGQGPEFLIYFQGTGAADDSGLPNDRFFAVRPEGSVSTLKIQRTERGDSAVYLCASSSKAGITDTQYFGPGTRLTVL.

Remarks on this clone: Other DNA sequences in the same sample also yield this CDR3. The J gene is TRBJ1-4, the V gene TRBV29-1; unclear D gene. Germline V gene lookup returns CDR1 SQVTM and CDR2 ANQGSEA. The germline V and J ends were trimmed by 4 bases and 0 bases, with 6 bases remaining between them. The CDR3 is 13 amino acids. CDR3 in amino acids: CSVGRTTNEKLFF. CDR3 sequence (DNA): TGCAGCGTTGGGCGGACAACTAATGAAAAACTGTTTTTT.

The chain links TRBV2 to TRBJ1-4, with TRBD1 as a possible D gene (6 bases). The V end was cut by 6 bases, the J end by 4 bases, with 12 bases between. The CDR3 extends over 14 amino acids. From germline, CDR1 is SNHLY and CDR2 FYNNEI. The CDR3 region has the DNA TGTGCCAGCAGGCGGGACACACTTAATGAAAAACTGTTTTTT. Its translation: CASRRDTLNEKLFF.

The chain couples TRBV2 to TRBJ2-4; 7 nucleotides line up with TRBD1. The ends lost 6 bases at V and 0 bases at J; junction bases unmatched: 5. CDR3 size: 15 residues. Looked up from germline, CDR1 is SNHLY and CDR2 is FYNNEI. This chain's CDR3 is CASRKDRPAKNIQYF. For the CDR3, the DNA is TGTGCCAGCAGGAAGGACAGGCCAGCCAAAAACATTCAGTACTTC.

This clone appeared a few times. The gene calls are TRBV5-4 and TRBJ1-5; no reliable D call. Germline V gene sequence: CDR1 SGHNT, CDR2 YYREEE (reference sequence). The CDR3 covers 15 residues. V was cut by 0 bases and J by 4 bases, with 11 bases left in between. The CDR3 nucleotides read TGTGCCAGCAGCTTGGATAACAGTGGAAATCAGCCCCAGCATTTT. This sequence encodes CASSLDNSGNQPQHF.

J is TRBJ2-7 and V is TRBV9, with D possibly being TRBD1 or TRBD2 (5 bases each). The CDR3 has 20 amino acids. The V gene's germline CDR1 is SGDLS and CDR2 YYNGEE. V shed 0 bases and J shed 0 bases, with 25 bases lying between them. DNA of the CDR3: TGTGCCAGCAGCGTAGGTGGCCCTCTAGAGGGGACCCAATACTCCTACGAGCAGTACTTC. It specifies CASSVGGPLEGTQYSYEQYF.

The CDR3 DNA reads as TGCGCCAGCAGCCTCGGGGAGGGGTCCGGGGAGCTGTTTTTT. Its protein is CASSLGEGSGELFF. The chain joins TRBV4-3 to TRBJ2-2; 7 bases are a match to TRBD2. The CDR3 is made up of 14 amino acids. V was clipped by 4 bases and J by 6 bases; unmatched bases: 5. Germline CDR1 is LGHNA and CDR2 is YSLEER.

The chain links TRBV27 to TRBJ1-5, with TRBD1 matching 7 bases. The germline CDR1 and CDR2 sequences are MNHEY and SMNVEV (reference sequence). CDR3 length: 14 residues. The trim removed 6 bases at V and 5 bases at J, leaving 7 bases unmatched. In DNA form, the CDR3 reads TGTGCCAGCAGACTAACAGGGGTAGATCAGCCCCAGCATTTT. Protein sequence: CASRLTGVDQPQHF.

This clone was picked up a small number of times. This chain joins TRBV4-3 and TRBJ2-1, with D maybe TRBD1 (6 bases). With 0 bases removed from V and 5 bases from J, the gap between germline ends came to 14 bases. The CDR3 runs to 16 residues. Looked up from germline, CDR1 is LGHNA and CDR2 is YSLEER. CDR3 DNA sequence: TGCGCCAGCAGCCAAGAGGTGGGGACACGGAACAATGAGCAGTTCTTC. It yields the protein CASSQEVGTRNNEQFF.

The chain is built from TRBV5-1 and TRBJ2-2; no firm D call. Trimming pared 1 base from V and 2 bases from J, leaving 9 bases between. The CDR3 is 15 amino acids. Germline V CDR1 and CDR2: SGHRS, YFSETQ. CDR3 nucleotide sequence: TGCGCCAGCAGCTTGTTTGGCCCTAACACCGGGGAGCTGTTTTTT. The encoded protein is CASSLFGPNTGELFF.

This chain links TRBV25-1 with TRBJ1-1; a weak D match, TRBD1 (6 bases). In germline, CDR1 is MGHDK, CDR2 SYGVNS. Trimming stripped 6 bases from V and 4 bases from J, with 15 bases between. There are 14 residues in the CDR3. The CDR3 bases are TGTGCCAGCAGACCACAGGGCTCAAGCACTGAAGCTTTCTTT. Amino acid sequence: CASRPQGSSTEAFF.

In this sample, this clone turned up once. The CDR3 sequence is CAWSVNAQETQYF. In nucleotides, the CDR3 is TGTGCCTGGAGTGTGAACGCCCAAGAGACCCAGTACTTC. This sequence joins TRBV30 and TRBJ2-5; D not resolved. In germline, CDR1 is GTSNPN, CDR2 SVGIG (reference sequence). Trimming left V 0 bases short and J 1 base short, with 6 bases between. The CDR3 has 13 amino acids.